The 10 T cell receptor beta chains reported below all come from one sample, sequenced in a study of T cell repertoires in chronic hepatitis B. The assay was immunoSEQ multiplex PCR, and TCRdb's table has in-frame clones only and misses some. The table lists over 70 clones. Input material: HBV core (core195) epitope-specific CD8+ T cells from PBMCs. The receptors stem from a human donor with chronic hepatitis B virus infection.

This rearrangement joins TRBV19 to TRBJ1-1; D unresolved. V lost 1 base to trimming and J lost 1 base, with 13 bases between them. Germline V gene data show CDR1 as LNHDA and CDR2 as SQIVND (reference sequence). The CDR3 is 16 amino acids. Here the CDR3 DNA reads TGTGCCAGTAGTATAGGGTTCGGTACTTCGAACACTGAAGCTTTCTTT. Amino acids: CASSIGFGTSNTEAFF.

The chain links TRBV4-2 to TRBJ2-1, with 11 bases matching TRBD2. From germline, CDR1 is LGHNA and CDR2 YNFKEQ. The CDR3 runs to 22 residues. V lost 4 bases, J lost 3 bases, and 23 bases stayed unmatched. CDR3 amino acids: CASSPDMPSGLAGGRDYNEQFF. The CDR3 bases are TGTGCCAGCAGCCCAGACATGCCCTCCGGGCTAGCGGGGGGAAGGGACTACAATGAGCAGTTCTTC.

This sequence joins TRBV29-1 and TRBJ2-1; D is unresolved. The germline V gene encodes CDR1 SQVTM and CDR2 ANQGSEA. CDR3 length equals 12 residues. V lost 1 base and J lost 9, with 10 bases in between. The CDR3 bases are TGCAGCGTTGAAGTCCAAAGTGGTGAGCAGTTCTTC. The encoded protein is CSVEVQSGEQFF.

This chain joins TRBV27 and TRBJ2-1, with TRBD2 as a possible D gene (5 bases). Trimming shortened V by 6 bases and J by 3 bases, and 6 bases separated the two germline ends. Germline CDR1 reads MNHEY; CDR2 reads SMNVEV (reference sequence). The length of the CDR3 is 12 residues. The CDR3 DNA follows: TGTGCCAGCAGCGGGAACTACAATGAGCAGTTCTTC. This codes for CASSGNYNEQFF.

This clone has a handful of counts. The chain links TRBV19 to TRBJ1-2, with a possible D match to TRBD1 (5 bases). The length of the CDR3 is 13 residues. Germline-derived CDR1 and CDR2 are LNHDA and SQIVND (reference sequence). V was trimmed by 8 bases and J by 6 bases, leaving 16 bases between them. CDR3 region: CASSIGVMDGYTF. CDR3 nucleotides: TGTGCCAGTTCGATAGGGGTTATGGATGGCTACACCTTC.

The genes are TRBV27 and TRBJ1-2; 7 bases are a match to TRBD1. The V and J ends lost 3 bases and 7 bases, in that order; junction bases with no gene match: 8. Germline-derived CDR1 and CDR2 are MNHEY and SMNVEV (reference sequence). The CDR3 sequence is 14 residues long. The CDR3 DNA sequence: TGTGCCAGCAGTTTCATAGGGGGCGCTTCTGGCTACACCTTC. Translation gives CASSFIGGASGYTF.

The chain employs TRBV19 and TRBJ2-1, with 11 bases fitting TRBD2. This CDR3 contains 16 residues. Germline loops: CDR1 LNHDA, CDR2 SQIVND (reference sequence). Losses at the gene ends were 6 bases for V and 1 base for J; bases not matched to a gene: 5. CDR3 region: CASSPGLAVSYNEQFF. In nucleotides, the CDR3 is TGTGCCAGTAGCCCGGGACTAGCGGTTTCCTACAATGAGCAGTTCTTC.

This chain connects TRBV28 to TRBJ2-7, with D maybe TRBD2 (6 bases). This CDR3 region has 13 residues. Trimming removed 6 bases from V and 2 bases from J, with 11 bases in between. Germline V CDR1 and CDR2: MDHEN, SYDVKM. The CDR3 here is CASSPASAYEQYF. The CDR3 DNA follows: TGTGCCAGCAGCCCGGCTAGCGCCTACGAGCAGTACTTC.

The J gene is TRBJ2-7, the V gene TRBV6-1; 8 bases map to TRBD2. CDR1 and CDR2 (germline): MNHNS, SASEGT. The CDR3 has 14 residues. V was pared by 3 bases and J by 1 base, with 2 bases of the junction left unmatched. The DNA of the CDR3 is TGTGCCAGCAGTGACTTAGCGGGGTCCTACGAGCAGTACTTC. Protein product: CASSDLAGSYEQYF.

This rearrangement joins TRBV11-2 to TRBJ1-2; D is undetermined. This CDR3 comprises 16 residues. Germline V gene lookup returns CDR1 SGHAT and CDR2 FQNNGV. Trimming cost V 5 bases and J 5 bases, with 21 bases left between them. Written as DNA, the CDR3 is TGTGCCAGCAGCAATCTAAGAGGCCAGGTTGGATATGGCTACACCTTC. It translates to CASSNLRGQVGYGYTF.